Shown below are 6 T cell receptor beta chains from a single sample sequenced in a study of blood T cell repertoires in COVID-19. Data came from immunoSEQ multiplex PCR; TCRdb stores just in-frame clones and leaves some out. The sample consists of some 120,000 clones, about three quarters of them appearing once. The sequenced sample was peripheral blood. These receptors all stem from a woman aged 70-85 years with acute or convalescent COVID-19.

This clone was detected once. The rearrangement links TRBV5-1 to TRBJ2-5, with D possibly being TRBD2 (5 bases). V lost 4 bases, J lost 8 bases, and 15 bases lay in between. The CDR3 runs to 13 residues. Looked up from germline, CDR1 is SGHRS and CDR2 is YFSETQ. CDR3 amino acids: CASSPDSPPTQYF. The CDR3 bases are TGCGCCAGCAGCCCGGACTCCCCCCCAACCCAGTACTTC.

This chain uses TRBV28 with TRBJ2-3; TRBD2 aligns across 11 bases. J gave up 0 bases and V 5 bases, and 10 bases lay outside the gene matches. The CDR3 is 18 residues long. Germline assignment: CDR1 MDHEN and CDR2 SYDVKM. CDR3 amino acids: CASSIRTSGLTSTDTQYF. The DNA for the CDR3 is TGTGCCAGCAGTATCCGGACTAGCGGGTTAACTAGCACAGATACGCAGTATTTT.

This clone was detected only a few times. The rearrangement joins TRBV2 to TRBJ1-2, with 9 bases aligning to TRBD1. Germline V lookup: CDR1 SNHLY, CDR2 FYNNEI. The CDR3 extends over 14 amino acids. With 6 bases clipped from V and 3 bases from J, the junction kept 5 bases outside the gene matches. CDR3: CASRERQGDYGYTF. DNA for the CDR3: TGTGCCAGCAGAGAGCGACAGGGGGACTATGGCTACACCTTC.

This rearrangement joins TRBV2 to TRBJ2-2; the D gene is possibly TRBD1 (5 bases). V was pared by 6 bases and J by 0 bases, with 11 bases between. CDR3 length: 15 residues. The germline V gene has CDR1 SNHLY and CDR2 FYNNEI. The CDR3 coding sequence is TGTGCCAGCAGGGCCGTGACAGCGAACACCGGGGAGCTGTTTTTT. Its translation is CASRAVTANTGELFF.

The genes are TRBV15 and TRBJ2-7, with a weak D call TRBD1 (5 bases). The germline gives CDR1 LNHNV, CDR2 YYDKDF (reference sequence). The CDR3 is 13 residues long. Trimming took 6 bases from V and 6 from J, leaving 15 bases between them. The CDR3 is CATSKGALGEQYF. As DNA, the CDR3 is TGTGCCACCAGTAAAGGGGCCCTGGGCGAGCAGTACTTC.

The DNA for the CDR3 is TGTGCCAGCAGCGTGGCAAGAGGGACAGCTAACTATGGCTACACCTTC. This gives the protein CASSVARGTANYGYTF. V and J are TRBV7-9 and TRBJ1-2; TRBD1 agrees at 7 bases. Germline loops: CDR1 SEHNR, CDR2 FQNEAQ (reference sequence). The trim removed 5 bases at V and 0 bases at J, leaving 9 bases unmatched. This CDR3 has 16 residues.